This T cell receptor beta chain is from a study of response to subunit inactivated influenza vaccine (dated by TCRdb to about 2018). Concerning the study at large: To follow how T cells responded to a trivalent subunit inactivated influenza vaccine, the researchers relied on deep quantitative profiling of the T cell receptor repertoire. Paper-wide results and their limitations: It was suggested by the authors that each seasonal influenza vaccination may recruit only a limited number of new T cells.

Reading from cysteine to phenylalanine, the CDR3 counts 17 amino acids. Only the CDR3 portion is preserved as DNA: 51 bases, with reading frame beginning at the first base. The CDR1 and CDR2 encoded by the germline V gene are LGHNA and YNFKEQ. V is reduced by 0 bases and J by 2 bases, leaving a spacing of 14 bases between them. Libraries were made using RT-PCR. The reads were generated on an Illumina HiSeq 2500. The public reads were reanalyzed by TCRdb: fastp trimming at Q25, MiXCR alignment, in-frame beta chains only. Rows with one shared CDR3 protein collapse into an entry with the most common genes and DNA. This sample comprises some 600,000 distinct CDR3 sequences, approximately 15% of them detected only once. The ten largest make up less than 9% of the sample. Remarks on this clonotype: No cognate antigen has been identified for it. No much larger clone is present one base from it, and per-base qualities are unavailable.

The chain links TRBV4-2 with TRBJ1-5; the D gene is perhaps TRBD1, from 5 matching bases. Sequencing used PBMCs from blood, obtained 14 to 15 days before vaccination. This clonotype was obtained from a man in his fifties or sixties who received an inactivated influenza vaccine. Donor details come from another sample of the same person, matched by shared clones. The CDR3 reads as follows: CASSQEKGSPGNQPQHF. The DNA sequence is TGTGCCAGCAGCCAAGAGAAGGGGAGTCCCGGCAATCAGCCCCAGCATTTT.